A selection of T cell receptor beta chains follows, all from one sample in a study of graft-versus-host responses after intestinal transplantation. Assay: immunoSEQ multiplex PCR; the TCRdb copy retains only in-frame clones and omits some. The sample yields about 100,000 clones, about 88% seen once. No antigen has been assigned to these receptors. The source was unstimulated CD4+ T cells sorted from spleen or lymph node cells, collected before transplant. The origin of the receptors is a human donor who was the organ donor for an intestinal transplant. Both conserved end residues are part of each CDR3. A D gene is named only where the DNA matches it firmly. Clone size is stated in some rows and not others, as once, few, many or a class when expanded.

TRBV7-2	TRBJ2-5	.	.	CASSFSVETQYF	TGTGCCAGCAGCTTTTCCGTGGAGACCCAGTACTTC
TRBV5-1	TRBJ2-1	.	.	CASSLLRVRGDEQFF	TGCGCCAGCAGCCTCCTTCGGGTACGAGGAGATGAGCAGTTCTTC
TRBV4-2	TRBJ2-5	.	.	CASSQEGTGTQETQYF	TGTGCCAGCAGCCAAGAAGGGACCGGGACCCAAGAGACCCAGTACTTC
TRBV6-5	TRBJ1-1	.	.	CASGRTMSEAFF	TGTGCCAGCGGCCGAACTATGAGTGAAGCTTTCTTT
TRBV29-1	TRBJ2-3	.	TRBD1	CSGSKDRIEDTQYF	TGCAGCGGTTCCAAGGACAGGATTGAGGATACGCAGTATTTT
TRBV2	TRBJ2-5	.	.	CASSENLQETQYF	TGTGCCAGCAGTGAAAATTTGCAAGAGACCCAGTACTTC
TRBV6-5	TRBJ1-2	.	TRBD1	CASSPSDRVHGYTF	TGTGCCAGCAGTCCCTCGGACAGGGTCCATGGCTACACCTTC
TRBV2	TRBJ1-1	.	.	CASSAEIASTEAFF	TGTGCCAGCAGTGCAGAAATCGCGAGCACTGAAGCTTTCTTT
TRBV13	TRBJ2-7	.	.	CASSGRQGRGYEQYF	TGTGCCAGCAGCGGCCGGCAGGGAAGGGGTTACGAGCAGTACTTC
TRBV7-9	TRBJ2-2	.	TRBD2	CASSSSGGANTGELFF	TGTGCCAGCAGCTCTAGCGGGGGGGCAAACACCGGGGAGCTGTTTTTT
TRBV5-1	TRBJ2-3	.	TRBD2	CASSLVPLLAGSTDTQYF	TGCGCCAGCAGCTTGGTCCCTCTACTAGCGGGTAGCACAGATACGCAGTATTTT
TRBV11-1	TRBJ1-3	.	.	CASSSTGTGNTIYF	TGTGCCAGCAGCTCGACAGGAACTGGAAACACCATATATTTT
TRBV6-1	TRBJ2-3	.	TRBD2	CASSDVAGGTDTQYF	TGTGCCAGCAGTGATGTAGCGGGGGGCACAGATACGCAGTATTTT
TRBV6-6	TRBJ1-6	.	.	CASSYSWGNSPLHF	TGTGCCAGCAGTTACTCTTGGGGAAATTCACCCCTCCACTTT
TRBV11-3	TRBJ2-7	once	.	CASSLRGGASYEQYF	TGTGCCAGCAGCTTAAGAGGGGGGGCCTCCTACGAGCAGTACTTC
TRBV4-1	TRBJ1-5	.	TRBD1	CASSQEGTGKVQPQHF	TGCGCCAGCAGCCAAGAAGGGACAGGGAAGGTCCAGCCCCAGCATTTT
TRBV7-9	TRBJ1-5	.	.	CASSLPGNQPQHF	TGTGCCAGCAGCTTACCCGGGAATCAGCCCCAGCATTTT
TRBV30	TRBJ2-7	.	TRBD1	CAWRLKGGTGNEQYF	TGTGCCTGGAGATTAAAAGGGGGGACAGGGAACGAGCAGTACTTC
TRBV6-5	TRBJ1-5	.	.	CASRKQGYSNQPQHF	TGTGCCAGCAGAAAACAGGGCTATAGCAATCAGCCCCAGCATTTT
TRBV5-6	TRBJ2-2	.	TRBD2	CASSLTSGSTGELFF	TGTGCCAGCAGCTTGACTAGCGGCTCCACCGGGGAGCTGTTTTTT
TRBV7-9	TRBJ2-7	.	TRBD2	CASSLRWGGEQYF	TGTGCCAGCAGCTTGAGGTGGGGGGGCGAGCAGTACTTC